This T cell receptor (beta chain) was profiled in a study of T cell changes during pregnancy in multiple sclerosis (dated by TCRdb to about 2019). Notes on the research overall: The study looked at changes in the T cell repertoire across pregnancy in women with multiple sclerosis.

Library generation was performed with the immunoSEQ multiplex PCR assay. TCRdb holds this immuneACCESS table with in-frame rearrangements only. Some clones are missing; in checked studies, unresolved V genes explain under half, and the rest has no known cause. The table for this sample lists roughly 110,000 clones; roughly 92% of them were counted only once. The ten largest make up more than 0.65% of the sample. The germline V gene (reference sequence) provides CDR1 GTSNPN and CDR2 SVGIG. From cysteine to phenylalanine, the CDR3 is 14 amino acids long. Only CDR3 DNA remains: 42 bases, in frame from the first base. V loses 3 bases, J loses 6 bases, and the germline ends lie 17 bases apart. Turning to this clone: Which antigen it targets is not known. Base qualities are missing; no much larger clone stands one base away.

The sample consisted of peripheral blood, taken in the third trimester of pregnancy. Recombination joined TRBV30 with TRBJ1-2; the D gene lacks a confident call. This clonotype originated in a female donor in good health, enrolled as a control in a pregnancy study. CDR3 sequence: CAWRQSRFLHGYTF. The nucleotides are TGTGCCTGGAGGCAATCGAGGTTCCTCCATGGCTACACCTTC.